The rows below give T cell receptor beta chains drawn from one sample of a study of blood T cell repertoires in COVID-19. Method: immunoSEQ multiplex PCR; TCRdb's copy keeps in-frame clones and lacks some. The sample contains about 180,000 clones, roughly 89% of which appear only once. The specimen sequenced was PBMCs or T cells enriched from blood (not recorded which). The receptors were gathered from a woman between 35 and 50 years old with acute COVID-19. Each CDR3 is given with its conserved first and last residue. A D gene is named only where the DNA matches it firmly. Clone size, where shown, is once, few, many, or a class for clones that have expanded.

CDR3 protein | CDR3 DNA | J gene | clone size | V gene | D gene
CASSLDRDNEQFF | TGCGCCAGCAGTCTGGACAGGGACAATGAGCAGTTCTTC | TRBJ2-1 | NA | TRBV10-2 | TRBD1
CASSKGTGAPCSYEQYF | TGTGCCAGCAGCAAGGGCACAGGGGCTCCCTGTTCCTACGAGCAGTACTTC | TRBJ2-7 | NA | TRBV21-1 | NA
CASSFTDSSYEQYF | TGTGCCAGCAGCTTTACGGACAGTTCCTACGAGCAGTACTTC | TRBJ2-7 | NA | TRBV7-8 | NA
CASSTRGRTEAFF | TGTGCCAGCAGTACGAGGGGGCGAACTGAAGCTTTCTTT | TRBJ1-1 | few | TRBV6-5 | TRBD1
CATSGERGAGNTIYF | TGTGCCACCAGCGGTGAGCGGGGAGCTGGAAACACCATATATTTT | TRBJ1-3 | NA | TRBV15 | NA
CAWIDRGATGELFF | TGTGCCTGGATCGATCGGGGGGCGACCGGGGAGCTGTTTTTT | TRBJ2-2 | NA | TRBV30 | NA
CASRQGSNLGYGYTF | TGTGCCAGCAGACAGGGTTCGAATCTGGGGTATGGCTACACCTTC | TRBJ1-2 | NA | TRBV6-5 | NA
CASSQEGRAIGAGEQYF | TGCGCCAGCAGCCAAGAAGGACGAGCGATTGGGGCGGGGGAGCAGTACTTC | TRBJ2-7 | NA | TRBV4-1 | NA
CASSLGTGLVGELFF | TGCGCCAGCAGCTTAGGGACAGGTCTTGTCGGGGAGCTGTTTTTT | TRBJ2-2 | NA | TRBV5-1 | TRBD1
CASSLGSSAKLLAETQYF | TGCGCCAGCAGCTTGGGGTCTAGCGCCAAGCTCTTGGCCGAGACCCAGTACTTC | TRBJ2-5 | NA | TRBV5-1 | NA
CASSLQVASGSRETQYF | TGTGCCAGCAGCTTACAAGTGGCTAGCGGGAGTCGTGAGACCCAGTACTTC | TRBJ2-5 | NA | TRBV7-2 | TRBD2
CASSARLAGGTDTQYF | TGTGCCAGCAGCGCGCGACTAGCGGGGGGCACAGATACGCAGTATTTT | TRBJ2-3 | NA | TRBV5-8 | TRBD2
CSVAPGQGTEQFF | TGCAGCGTGGCCCCGGGACAGGGGACGGAGCAGTTCTTC | TRBJ2-1 | NA | TRBV29-1 | TRBD1
CASSPLDRLNYGYTF | TGTGCCAGCAGCCCTTTGGACAGGTTAAACTATGGCTACACCTTC | TRBJ1-2 | NA | TRBV5-6 | TRBD1
CASSLGLGDSVTHKNIQYF | TGTGCCAGTAGTCTGGGACTAGGGGATTCCGTAACACACAAAAACATTCAGTACTTC | TRBJ2-4 | NA | TRBV19 | TRBD2
CASSLDPNPDTQYF | TGCGCCAGCAGCTTGGACCCTAATCCAGATACGCAGTATTTT | TRBJ2-3 | once | TRBV5-1 | NA
CASSPDSRGQETQYF | TGTGCCAGCAGCCCGGACTCCCGGGGACAAGAGACCCAGTACTTC | TRBJ2-5 | NA | TRBV7-9 | NA
CASSQGVLIEAQYF | TGTGCCAGCAGCCAAGGTGTCCTAATCGAGGCACAGTACTTC | TRBJ2-7 | NA | TRBV3-1/TRBV3-2 | NA
CASSQGPGKDEQYF | TGTGCCAGCAGCCAGGGGCCAGGGAAAGACGAGCAGTACTTC | TRBJ2-7 | NA | TRBV3-1/TRBV3-2 | NA
CASSNLAGGITGELFF | TGTGCCAGCAGTAACTTAGCGGGGGGGATCACCGGGGAGCTGTTTTTT | TRBJ2-2 | NA | TRBV6-6 | TRBD2